The T cell receptor (beta chain) described here comes from a study of neurological immune-mediated disorders. TCRdb processed the 5' RACE reads anew with MiXCR; each CDR3 protein has one entry. The table includes around 69,000 distinct CDR3 sequences, 3% to 4% detected once. At least ten counts were recorded for this clonotype. V lost 4 bases and J lost 5, with 15 bases in between. Germline CDR1 is SGHTA and CDR2 is FQGNSA. The CDR3 covers 14 residues. The TCR sequence derives from a man aged 40-50 years with multiple sclerosis. The chain carries TRBV7-2 and TRBJ2-7; D is ambiguous. Sequenced input: PBMCs. The CDR3 DNA follows: TGTGCCAGCAGCTCGCAGTCCGGGCCCCACGAGCAGTACTTC. Translation: CASSSQSGPHEQYF. Based on the CDR3 plus reference TRBV7-2 and TRBJ2-7, the full variable domain is GAGVSQSPSNKVTEKGKDVELRCDPISGHTALYWYRQSLGQGLEFLIYFQGNSAPDKSGLPSDRFSAERTGGSVSTLTIQRTQQEDSAVYLCASSSQSGPHEQYFGPGTRLTVT.